A selection of T cell receptor beta chains follows, all from one sample in a study of T cell repertoires in cytomegalovirus infection. TCRdb reprocessed the reads via MiXCR and lists one record per CDR3 protein. Among 900,000 to 950,000 distinct CDR3 sequences, around 29% were seen once, and the ten largest hold more than 12%. The antigens these receptors bind are not known. The input for sequencing was cultured CD8+ T cells from PBMCs, taken from culture after CMV antigen stimulation. The receptors shown here come from a human donor in good health (CMV status not recorded). Some clones in this sample may be carry-over from other donors' samples. Both conserved end residues are part of each CDR3. A D gene is named only where the DNA matches it firmly. Clone size is shown for a subset of rows, as once, few, many or a class of expanded clone.

D: .
V: TRBV11-2
J: TRBJ2-1
size: few
CDR3: CASSSAGVSSYNEQFF
DNA: TGTGCCAGCAGCTCCGCAGGGGTTAGCTCCTACAATGAGCAGTTCTTC

D: .
V: TRBV28
J: TRBJ2-1
size: few
CDR3: CASSFFLGSDEQFF
DNA: TGTGCCAGCAGTTTTTTCCTAGGGTCTGATGAGCAGTTCTTC

D: TRBD1
V: TRBV28
J: TRBJ2-1
size: .
CDR3: CASTTGTGAYNEQFF
DNA: TGTGCCAGCACTACCGGGACAGGGGCCTACAATGAGCAGTTCTTC

D: .
V: TRBV19
J: TRBJ1-5
size: .
CDR3: CASSPRGGLNQPQHF
DNA: TGTGCCAGTAGTCCTCGGGGGGGCCTCAATCAGCCCCAGCATTTT

D: TRBD1
V: TRBV7-9
J: TRBJ2-7
size: .
CDR3: CASSSGQGANEQYF
DNA: TGTGCCAGCAGTTCGGGACAGGGGGCAAACGAGCAGTACTTC

D: .
V: TRBV10-3
J: TRBJ2-3
size: once
CDR3: CAIRAQGPDTQYF
DNA: TGTGCCATCAGAGCACAGGGACCAGATACGCAGTATTTT

D: TRBD2
V: TRBV4-1
J: TRBJ2-5
size: .
CDR3: CASSATSGAYQETQYF
DNA: TGCGCCAGCAGCGCAACTAGCGGGGCGTACCAAGAGACCCAGTACTTC

D: TRBD2
V: TRBV5-5
J: TRBJ2-3
size: .
CDR3: CASSLEPSGVPDTQYF
DNA: TGTGCCAGCAGCTTGGAGCCTAGCGGTGTCCCAGATACGCAGTATTTT

D: .
V: TRBV2
J: TRBJ2-4
size: .
CDR3: CASKQNIQYF
DNA: TGTGCCAGCAAACAAAACATTCAGTACTTC

D: TRBD1
V: TRBV7-9
J: TRBJ2-2
size: few
CDR3: CASSLRGQGYREELFF
DNA: TGTGCCAGCAGCCTCCGCGGACAGGGATACCGCGAGGAGCTGTTTTTT

D: TRBD1
V: TRBV7-9
J: TRBJ2-3
size: few
CDR3: CASSPPRDRGTDTQYF
DNA: TGTGCCAGCAGCCCACCCCGGGACAGGGGTACAGATACGCAGTATTTT

D: .
V: TRBV7-9
J: TRBJ1-1
size: few
CDR3: CASTSAGDGTEAFF
DNA: TGTGCCAGCACCTCGGCTGGGGATGGAACTGAAGCTTTCTTT

D: .
V: TRBV10-3
J: TRBJ2-1
size: .
CDR3: CAILGAGGDEQFF
DNA: TGTGCCATCTTGGGAGCGGGCGGCGATGAGCAGTTCTTC

D: .
V: TRBV7-2
J: TRBJ2-5
size: many
CDR3: CASSRPDQETQYF
DNA: TGTGCCAGCAGCCGACCAGATCAAGAGACCCAGTACTTC

D: .
V: TRBV7-9
J: TRBJ1-2
size: .
CDR3: CASRAAGLKYGYTF
DNA: TGTGCCAGCAGGGCTGCCGGGCTTAAGTATGGCTACACCTTC

D: TRBD1
V: TRBV7-9
J: TRBJ2-3
size: .
CDR3: CASTPLPGQGTDTQYF
DNA: TGTGCCAGCACCCCTCTCCCGGGACAGGGCACAGATACGCAGTATTTT

D: TRBD1
V: TRBV6-2/TRBV6-3
J: TRBJ1-5
size: .
CDR3: CASSYSEQGHSNQPQHF
DNA: TGTGCCAGCAGTTACTCGGAACAGGGGCATAGCAATCAGCCCCAGCATTTT

D: .
V: TRBV10-3
J: TRBJ1-2
size: .
CDR3: CAISEQGEGYGYTF
DNA: TGTGCCATCAGTGAGCAGGGAGAAGGCTATGGCTACACCTTC

D: TRBD1
V: TRBV6-6
J: TRBJ1-6
size: .
CDR3: CASSYETGVNSPLHF
DNA: TGTGCCAGCAGTTACGAGACAGGGGTTAATTCACCCCTCCACTTT

D: .
V: TRBV12-3/TRBV12-4
J: TRBJ2-7
size: few
CDR3: CASSFVAYEQYF
DNA: TGTGCCAGCAGTTTTGTGGCCTACGAGCAGTACTTC

D: .
V: TRBV7-9
J: TRBJ1-5
size: .
CDR3: CASRKEPFNHSNQPQHF
DNA: TGTGCCAGCAGGAAGGAGCCTTTTAACCATAGCAATCAGCCCCAGCATTTT

D: .
V: TRBV27
J: TRBJ2-6
size: few
CDR3: CASSYRARANVLTF
DNA: TGTGCCAGCAGTTATCGGGCCCGGGCCAACGTCCTGACTTTC

D: .
V: TRBV7-2
J: TRBJ2-1
size: .
CDR3: CASSRLQVEQFF
DNA: TGTGCCAGCAGCCGCCTACAAGTTGAGCAGTTCTTC

D: .
V: TRBV6-1
J: TRBJ2-7
size: few
CDR3: CASSEPVLSTYEQYF
DNA: TGTGCCAGCAGTGAACCCGTGCTCAGCACCTACGAGCAGTACTTC

D: .
V: TRBV6-1
J: TRBJ1-1
size: .
CDR3: CASRALNTEAFF
DNA: TGTGCCAGCAGGGCATTAAACACTGAAGCTTTCTTT

D: .
V: TRBV6-2/TRBV6-3
J: TRBJ2-5
size: few
CDR3: CASRKRIHQETQYF
DNA: TGTGCCAGCAGAAAGAGGATTCACCAAGAGACCCAGTACTTC

D: TRBD1
V: TRBV6-6
J: TRBJ1-2
size: .
CDR3: CASSYPWTGWGKGYGYTF
DNA: TGTGCCAGCAGTTACCCATGGACAGGATGGGGAAAAGGGTATGGCTACACCTTC

D: .
V: TRBV27
J: TRBJ1-6
size: many
CDR3: CASSLDRGNSPLHF
DNA: TGTGCCAGCAGCTTAGATCGGGGCAATTCACCCCTCCACTTT

D: .
V: TRBV5-4
J: TRBJ2-1
size: few
CDR3: CASASRGPTDEQFF
DNA: TGTGCCTCCGCCTCGCGGGGGCCAACGGATGAGCAGTTCTTC

D: .
V: TRBV7-8
J: TRBJ1-5
size: .
CDR3: CASSRGTSALAQHF
DNA: TGTGCCAGCAGCCGCGGGACCTCGGCTCTAGCCCAGCATTTT

D: .
V: TRBV7-6
J: TRBJ2-1
size: .
CDR3: CASSSPGAEQFF
DNA: TGTGCCAGCAGCTCCCCGGGGGCTGAGCAGTTCTTC

D: TRBD1
V: TRBV25-1
J: TRBJ1-1
size: .
CDR3: CASSEYGDRGLNTEAFF
DNA: TGTGCCAGCAGTGAATATGGGGACAGGGGCTTGAACACTGAAGCTTTCTTT

D: .
V: TRBV6-8
J: TRBJ1-1
size: .
CDR3: CASFGGGPEAFF
DNA: TGTGCCAGCTTCGGTGGGGGCCCTGAAGCTTTCTTT

D: TRBD2
V: TRBV6-1
J: TRBJ2-1
size: .
CDR3: CASSEAGGSSYNEQFF
DNA: TGTGCCAGCAGTGAAGCCGGCGGGAGCTCCTACAATGAGCAGTTCTTC

D: .
V: TRBV7-6
J: TRBJ2-5
size: many
CDR3: CASSLRTDSYQETQYF
DNA: TGTGCCAGCAGCTTAAGGACGGACTCGTACCAAGAGACCCAGTACTTC

D: TRBD2
V: TRBV12-5
J: TRBJ2-3
size: .
CDR3: CASGPGSAGGGDTQYF
DNA: TGTGCTAGTGGACCGGGCAGCGCGGGGGGTGGAGATACGCAGTATTTT

D: .
V: TRBV7-6
J: TRBJ2-1
size: .
CDR3: CASSPGSRLYNEQFF
DNA: TGTGCTAGCAGCCCCGGGTCGAGGCTCTACAATGAGCAGTTCTTC

D: TRBD2
V: TRBV7-9
J: TRBJ2-5
size: .
CDR3: CDSSLAGTAHF
DNA: TGTGACAGCAGCTTAGCGGGGACTGCCCACTTC

D: .
V: TRBV7-3
J: TRBJ2-5
size: .
CDR3: CASSKDSLSQETQYF
DNA: TGTGCCAGCAGCAAGGACAGTCTCAGCCAAGAGACCCAGTACTTC

D: TRBD1
V: TRBV7-2
J: TRBJ2-1
size: many
CDR3: CASSLRGQVADNEQFF
DNA: TGTGCCAGCAGCTTACGCGGACAGGTGGCAGACAATGAGCAGTTCTTC

D: .
V: TRBV29-1
J: TRBJ2-5
size: .
CDR3: CSVEGRQETQYF
DNA: TGCAGCGTTGAGGGCAGGCAAGAGACCCAGTACTTC

D: .
V: TRBV6-1
J: TRBJ1-2
size: .
CDR3: CASSSSGRIYYGYTF
DNA: TGTGCCAGCAGTTCAAGTGGCAGAATCTACTATGGCTACACCTTC

D: TRBD2
V: TRBV6-1
J: TRBJ2-5
size: .
CDR3: CASSPFRGVSQETQYF
DNA: TGTGCCAGCAGTCCTTTCCGGGGGGTCAGTCAAGAGACCCAGTACTTC

D: .
V: TRBV7-9
J: TRBJ2-7
size: many
CDR3: CASSYPRGGIYEQYF
DNA: TGTGCCAGCAGCTACCCCCGTGGCGGGATCTACGAGCAGTACTTC

D: .
V: TRBV7-6
J: TRBJ1-6
size: many
CDR3: CASSLEGPQKYNSPLHF
DNA: TGTGCCAGCAGCTTAGAAGGACCGCAAAAATATAATTCACCCCTCCACTTT

D: .
V: TRBV6-1
J: TRBJ2-7
size: few
CDR3: CASSEGEIAYEQYF
DNA: TGTGCCAGCAGTGAAGGCGAGATAGCCTACGAGCAGTACTTC

D: TRBD2
V: TRBV12-3/TRBV12-4
J: TRBJ2-3
size: few
CDR3: CASSYAGGEDTQYF
DNA: TGTGCCAGCAGTTACGCCGGGGGGGAAGATACGCAGTATTTT

D: .
V: TRBV24-1
J: TRBJ2-1
size: .
CDR3: CATSDLGRVHEQFF
DNA: TGTGCCACCAGTGACCTTGGAAGGGTCCATGAGCAGTTCTTC

D: TRBD1
V: TRBV28
J: TRBJ2-2
size: many
CDR3: CASSRKWTGATIVSGELFF
DNA: TGTGCCAGCAGCCGTAAGTGGACAGGGGCCACCATTGTGAGCGGGGAGCTGTTTTTT

D: TRBD1
V: TRBV20-1
J: TRBJ1-5
size: many
CDR3: CSARKDRGNQPQHF
DNA: TGCAGTGCTAGAAAGGACAGGGGCAATCAGCCCCAGCATTTT

D: .
V: TRBV23-1
J: TRBJ2-6
size: many
CDR3: CASSQSLRAPFNVLTF
DNA: TGCGCCAGCAGTCAATCGCTCAGGGCACCCTTCAACGTCCTGACTTTC

D: TRBD2
V: TRBV4-3
J: TRBJ2-5
size: .
CDR3: CASSQLSGGKEETQYF
DNA: TGCGCCAGCAGCCAACTTAGCGGGGGGAAAGAAGAGACCCAGTACTTC

D: .
V: TRBV5-1
J: TRBJ2-3
size: .
CDR3: CASSLAARRTDTQYF
DNA: TGCGCCAGCAGCTTGGCCGCCAGGCGGACAGATACGCAGTATTTT

D: TRBD2
V: TRBV6-1
J: TRBJ2-3
size: few
CDR3: CASSRGLAASDTQYF
DNA: TGTGCCAGCAGCCGCGGACTAGCGGCATCAGATACGCAGTATTTT

D: .
V: TRBV7-2
J: TRBJ2-2
size: many
CDR3: CASSTLGGELFF
DNA: TGTGCCAGCAGCACACTAGGCGGGGAGCTGTTTTTT

D: .
V: TRBV27
J: TRBJ2-3
size: few
CDR3: CASSLLDPLGTDTQYF
DNA: TGTGCCAGCAGTTTACTTGACCCCTTGGGGACCGATACGCAGTATTTT

D: .
V: TRBV7-6
J: TRBJ1-5
size: few
CDR3: CASSLEDFQPQHF
DNA: TGTGCCAGCAGCTTAGAGGACTTTCAGCCCCAGCATTTT

D: .
V: TRBV12-3/TRBV12-4
J: TRBJ1-5
size: few
CDR3: CASSPGPALPQHF
DNA: TGTGCCAGCAGTCCCGGGCCCGCGTTGCCCCAGCATTTT

D: .
V: TRBV4-1
J: TRBJ2-7
size: few
CDR3: CASSQVGGYEQYF
DNA: TGCGCCAGCAGCCAAGTTGGAGGGTACGAGCAGTACTTC